This TCR beta chain appears in the sequencing data of a study of identical twins. V shed 5 bases and J 4 bases; nucleotides not matched to a gene: 9. Per the germline V gene, CDR1 is MNHEY and CDR2 is SMNVEV (reference sequence). The CDR3 sequence is 15 residues long. In TCRdb, the 5' RACE reads were re-called with MiXCR into one record per CDR3 protein. The table includes just over 450,000 distinct CDR3 sequences, 14% detected once. Concerning this clonotype: Its cognate antigen is unknown.

Study findings and constraints: Alpha sequences that were out-of-frame and twin-shared showed an excess of low generation probability. Cord blood beta clonotypes present at high abundance carried fewer insertions; no such pattern appeared in memory repertoires.

This same sample was also part of a study on yellow fever vaccine responses in identical twins. That report adds: Reportedly, the T cell response mounted by twins to vaccine seemed partly convergent, partly personalized.

Sequenced input: CD4+ T cells sorted from blood. This sequence joins TRBV27 and TRBJ1-1, with 8 bases that match TRBD1. The receptor's source is a young woman in good health. CDR3 DNA: TGTGCCAGCAGTCTCCGACAGGGGAGGATCACTGAAGCTTTCTTT. It translates to CASSLRQGRITEAFF.